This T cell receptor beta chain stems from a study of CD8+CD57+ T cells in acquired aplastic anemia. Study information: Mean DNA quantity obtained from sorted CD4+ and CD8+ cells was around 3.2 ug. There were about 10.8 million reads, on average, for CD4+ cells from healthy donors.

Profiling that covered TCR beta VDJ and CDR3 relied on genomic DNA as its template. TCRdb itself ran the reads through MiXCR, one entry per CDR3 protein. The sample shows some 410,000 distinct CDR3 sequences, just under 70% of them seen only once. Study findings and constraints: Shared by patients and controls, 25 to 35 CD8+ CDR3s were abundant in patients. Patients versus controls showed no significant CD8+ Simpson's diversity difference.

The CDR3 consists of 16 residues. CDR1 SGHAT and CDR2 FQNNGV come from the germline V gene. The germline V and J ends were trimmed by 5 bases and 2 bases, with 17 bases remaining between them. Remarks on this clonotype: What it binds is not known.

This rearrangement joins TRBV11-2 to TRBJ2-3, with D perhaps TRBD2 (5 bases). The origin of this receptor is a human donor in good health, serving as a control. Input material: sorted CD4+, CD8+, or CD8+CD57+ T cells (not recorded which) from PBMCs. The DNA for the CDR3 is TGTGCCAGCAGCCGCGGCGGGTCTTGGTACACAGATACGCAGTATTTT. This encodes CASSRGGSWYTDTQYF.